The 24 T cell receptor beta chains given below trace back to one sample, sequenced in a study of tumor and adjacent non-tumor tissue in lung cancer. The library came from three nested PCR rounds adapted from ARM-PCR protocols. TCRdb redid the calling of the multiplex PCR reads with MiXCR, one entry per CDR3 protein. This sample yields about 200,000 distinct CDR3 sequences, of which around 70% are seen a single time; roughly a quarter belongs to the top ten. No cell sorting was done before RNA was extracted from the tissue. Sequencing was performed on lung tumor tissue. The origin of the receptors is a man aged 60 to 75 with non-small cell lung cancer.

This sequence joins TRBV19 and TRBJ2-1; 15 bases agree with TRBD2. TRBJ2-7 matches the DNA end more closely, so the J call is doubtful. Germline CDR1 reads LNHDA; CDR2 reads SQIVND (reference sequence). This CDR3 has 18 amino acids. As DNA, the CDR3 is TGTGCCAGTAGTATAGACGGGACTAGCGGGAGGTTAAACAATGAGCAGTACTTC. It encodes CASSIDGTSGRLNNEQYF.

To note about this clonotype: A read error is likely, as this CDR3 ends without the conserved phenylalanine or tryptophan. V gene TRBV6-1 combines with J gene TRBJ1-5, with a possible D match to TRBD1 (6 bases). CDR1 MNHNS and CDR2 SASEGT come from the germline V gene. Trimming removed 8 bases from V and 3 bases from J, with 14 bases in between. The CDR3 runs 14 residues. In DNA, the CDR3 is TGTGCCAGCGGAACCAGACAGGCCAATCAGCCCCAGCATTTA. Translating it yields CASGTRQANQPQHL.

The rearrangement uses TRBV4-2 and TRBJ2-3; D is unresolved. Germline V gene data show CDR1 as LGHNA and CDR2 as YNFKEQ. V shed 4 bases and J shed 6 bases, with 20 bases lying between them. This CDR3 has 16 residues. Written as DNA, the CDR3 is TGTGCCAGCAGCCCCTCAAACAATCTAAAGACGGATACGCAGTATTTT. It translates to CASSPSNNLKTDTQYF.

The chain uses TRBV4-1 and TRBJ2-1; 10 nucleotides line up with TRBD2. The CDR3 has 17 amino acids. The germline V gene has CDR1 MGHRA and CDR2 YSYEKL. The J segment lost 7 bases and the V segment lost 0 bases, leaving 9 bases of the junction unmatched. The CDR3 nucleotides are TGCGCCAGCAGCCAAGAATGGCTAGCGGGGGCCGATAATGAGCAGTTCTTC. It specifies CASSQEWLAGADNEQFF.

With respect to this clonotype: With a much larger clone just one base away, this may be a read error. The rearrangement uses TRBV6-1 and TRBJ2-7; 8 positions match TRBD1. This CDR3 has 13 residues. Trimming cost V 8 bases and J 7 bases; bases outside gene matches: 10. Germline V gene data show CDR1 as MNHNS and CDR2 as SASEGT. Written as DNA, the CDR3 is TGTGCCAGCCCCCTGACAGGGGATCGGGAGCAGTACTTC. Translation: CASPLTGDREQYF.

To note about this clonotype: A single base separates this from a much larger clone, so it may be a read error. The chain has TRBV7-9 and TRBJ2-1, with 9 bases identical to TRBD2. Germline loops: CDR1 SEHNR, CDR2 FQNEAQ (reference sequence). The CDR3 sequence is 13 residues long. The DNA for the CDR3 is TGTGCCAACAGCTTAGCGAGTCTAGCGGGACAGTTCTTC. This translates into CANSLASLAGQFF.

Notes on this clonotype: A junction end diverges from the germline sequence, so it may reflect a read error. V and J are TRBV20-1 and TRBJ1-5; the D gene is possibly TRBD1 (5 bases). Germline V gene sequence: CDR1 DFQATT, CDR2 SNEGSKA (reference sequence). This CDR3 is 13 amino acids long. The CDR3 spells CSAIAQVDQPLHF. The CDR3 region has the DNA TGCAGTGCTATAGCACAGGTGGACCAGCCCCTGCATTTT.

This clonotype was seen just once. This CDR3 is missing its conserved last phenylalanine or tryptophan, likely due to a read error. CDR3 DNA: TGTGCCAGCAGTTACCGGGAGGGGCCTCCCCCCGCGCGTCAGCCCCAGCATTAT. This codes for CASSYREGPPPARQPQHY. This rearrangement joins TRBV6-6 to TRBJ1-5; possible D gene TRBD1, 5 bases. Germline loops: CDR1 MNHNY, CDR2 SVGAGI (reference sequence). V lost 2 bases and J 6 bases, leaving 23 bases between the germline ends. The CDR3 loop spans 18 amino acids.

A remark on this clonotype: It may be a read error: a sequence one base away is much more abundant. The J gene is TRBJ2-5, the V gene TRBV20-1, with 11 bases aligning to TRBD2. This CDR3 has 16 residues. Germline CDR1 is DFQATT and CDR2 is SNEGSKA (reference sequence). CDR3 sequence (DNA): TGCAGTGCCCGCCCGGCTATAGCGGGAGGGCAAGAGACCCACTACTTC. Its protein product is CSARPAIAGGQETHYF.

Comments on this clonotype: This may come from a read error, since a much larger clone is one base off. This chain connects TRBV20-1 to TRBJ1-4; no clear D. CDR3 length: 11 residues. Germline lookup yields CDR1 DFQATT and CDR2 SNEGSKA (reference sequence). This CDR3 is CSVRFREKLFF. Here the CDR3 DNA reads TGCAGTGTTAGATTCCGGGAAAAACTGTTTTTT.

With respect to this clonotype: A read error is likely, as this CDR3 ends without the conserved phenylalanine or tryptophan. The chain has TRBV5-6 and TRBJ2-1; TRBD1 matches 9 bases. The CDR3 sequence is 15 residues long. Germline CDR1 reads SGHDT; CDR2 reads YYEEEE. The V segment lost 4 bases and the J segment 5 bases; nucleotides outside the gene matches: 7. CDR3 sequence reads: CASSRTGQGDNEQFS. CDR3 bases: TGTGCCAGCAGCAGAACGGGACAGGGAGACAATGAGCAGTTCTCC.

Note on this clonotype: Relative to the germline gene, one junction end is altered; a read error may explain this. The chain links TRBV4-2 to TRBJ1-6, with TRBD1 matching over 10 bases. The CDR3 is made up of 16 amino acids. Germline V lookup: CDR1 LGHNA, CDR2 YNFKEQ. Written as DNA, the CDR3 is TGTGCCACCAGCCAACCCTCCGGGACAGGGGACTCACCCCTCCACTTT. Amino acids: CATSQPSGTGDSPLHF.

Points on this clonotype: A much bigger clone sits one base away, suggesting this may be a read error. The V call is TRBV12-5, the J call TRBJ1-5, with D possibly matching TRBD1 (5 bases). Per the germline V gene, CDR1 is LGHNT and CDR2 is FRNRAP. V lost 3 bases, J lost 0 bases, and 9 bases lay in between. The CDR3 runs to 15 residues. The CDR3 DNA reads as TGTGCTAGTGGTTTTTGGGACCTTAGCAATCAGCCCCAGCATTTT. It is translated as CASGFWDLSNQPQHF.

A remark on this clonotype: A much larger clone sits a single nucleotide away, making a read error possible. DNA of the CDR3: TGTGCCAGCAAAGGGCAGGGGGGGTACGAGCAGTACTTC. Its protein product is CASKGQGGYEQYF. The chain is built from TRBV6-1 and TRBJ2-7, with D tentatively TRBD1 or TRBD2 (7 bases each). This CDR3 spans 13 amino acids. Germline V gene sequence: CDR1 MNHNS, CDR2 SASEGT. Trimming shortened V by 7 bases and J by 4 bases, and 14 bases separated the two germline ends.

A note on this clonotype: This may be a read error: a much more frequent sequence differs by one nucleotide. This chain uses TRBV10-3 with TRBJ1-6; tentatively, D is TRBD1 (5 bases). From germline, CDR1 is ENHRY and CDR2 SYGVKD. Trimming shortened V by 8 bases and J by 5 bases, and 10 bases separated the two germline ends. This CDR3 has 13 amino acids. CDR3 amino acids: CAIWDGNNSPLHF. For the CDR3, the DNA is TGTGCCATCTGGGACGGAAATAATTCACCCCTCCACTTT.

In regard to this clonotype: This may come from a read error, since a much larger clone is one base off. The V call is TRBV10-1, the J call TRBJ2-2; a possible D gene is TRBD2 (5 bases). This CDR3 has 16 residues. Germline loops: CDR1 WNHNN, CDR2 SYGVQD (reference sequence). CDR3: CANSERGQTNTGELFF. DNA of the CDR3: TGCGCCAACAGTGAGCGAGGGCAGACGAACACCGGGGAGCTGTTTTTT.

The chain uses TRBV20-1 and TRBJ1-5; D is undetermined. Germline assignment: CDR1 DFQATT and CDR2 SNEGSKA (reference sequence). The CDR3 contains 13 residues. Trimming removed 3 bases at V and 1 base at J, with 7 bases between. CDR3 nucleotide sequence: TGCAGTGCTAGCAAGGAAAGCAATCAGCCCCAGCATTTT. It is translated as CSASKESNQPQHF.

The rearrangement uses TRBV20-1 and TRBJ2-7; possibly TRBD1 for D (6 bases). The germline V and J ends were trimmed by 0 bases and 0 bases, with 9 bases remaining between them. This CDR3 contains 14 residues. The germline gives CDR1 DFQATT, CDR2 SNEGSKA (reference sequence). The CDR3 DNA is TGCAGTGCTAGAGAGCCGGGACACTCCTACGAGCAGTACTTC. This codes for CSAREPGHSYEQYF.

About this clonotype itself: The germline gene is not matched at one end of the junction; a read error may be the cause. The genes are TRBV5-4 and TRBJ1-1; D is unresolved. Per the germline V gene, CDR1 is SGHNT and CDR2 is YYREEE (reference sequence). The CDR3 sequence is 16 residues long. The CDR3 protein is CANSAPLGNLNTEAFF. The CDR3 region has the DNA TGTGCCAACAGCGCTCCGTTAGGCAACCTGAACACTGAAGCTTTCTTT.

This clonotype occurred a few times. A much larger clone lies a single base off, so this may be a read error. The chain uses TRBV11-2 and TRBJ2-7; TRBD2 matches 8 bases. The CDR3 runs 12 residues. The trim removed 5 bases at V and 6 bases at J, leaving 3 bases unmatched. CDR1 SGHAT and CDR2 FQNNGV come from the germline V gene. CDR3 sequence (DNA): TGTGCCAGCAGCCGGGGGGGGCTCGAGCAGTACTTC. This sequence encodes CASSRGGLEQYF.

The chain joins TRBV11-2 to TRBJ2-3; D ambiguous. Germline CDR1 and CDR2: SGHAT and FQNNGV. CDR3 length: 15 residues. Trimming took 5 bases from V and 0 from J, leaving 12 bases between them. The CDR3 here is CASSLQSSSTDTQYF. The CDR3 DNA reads as TGTGCCAGCAGCCTACAATCCTCTAGCACAGATACGCAGTATTTT. Based on the CDR3 plus reference TRBV11-2 and TRBJ2-3, the full variable domain is EAGVAQSPRYKIIEKRQSVAFWCNPISGHATLYWYQQILGQGPKLLIQFQNNGVVDDSQLPKDRFSAERLKGVDSTLKIQPAKLEDSAVYLCASSLQSSSTDTQYFGPGTRLTVL.

This clonotype was picked up many times. The CDR3 loop is CASSYSSGTSSYEQYF. In nucleotides, the CDR3 is TGTGCCAGCAGTTACTCGAGCGGGACCAGCTCCTACGAGCAGTACTTC. This rearrangement joins TRBV6-5 to TRBJ2-7; TRBD2 matches at 7 bases. This CDR3 has 16 residues. CDR1 is MNHEY, CDR2 SVGAGI, per germline. With V trimmed by 0 bases and J by 0 bases, 5 bases remained unmatched.

As for this clonotype: A much bigger clone sits one base away, suggesting this may be a read error. The rearrangement links TRBV20-1 to TRBJ2-3; weak D call: TRBD1 (7 bases). The CDR3 is 12 amino acids. CDR1 DFQATT and CDR2 SNEGSKA come from the germline V gene (reference sequence). V was pared by 3 bases and J by 6 bases, with 10 bases between. The CDR3, as DNA: TGCAGTGCTAGCAGGGGGGCGGATACGCAGTATTTT. This codes for CSASRGADTQYF.

The chain employs TRBV5-4 and TRBJ1-1; D uncertain. The V end was cut by 4 bases, the J end by 5 bases, with 9 bases between. Per the germline V gene, CDR1 is SGHNT and CDR2 is YYREEE (reference sequence). The CDR3 runs to 12 residues. Written as DNA, the CDR3 is TGTGCCAGCAGCCCCTGGGGAACTGAAGCTTTCTTT. It specifies CASSPWGTEAFF.